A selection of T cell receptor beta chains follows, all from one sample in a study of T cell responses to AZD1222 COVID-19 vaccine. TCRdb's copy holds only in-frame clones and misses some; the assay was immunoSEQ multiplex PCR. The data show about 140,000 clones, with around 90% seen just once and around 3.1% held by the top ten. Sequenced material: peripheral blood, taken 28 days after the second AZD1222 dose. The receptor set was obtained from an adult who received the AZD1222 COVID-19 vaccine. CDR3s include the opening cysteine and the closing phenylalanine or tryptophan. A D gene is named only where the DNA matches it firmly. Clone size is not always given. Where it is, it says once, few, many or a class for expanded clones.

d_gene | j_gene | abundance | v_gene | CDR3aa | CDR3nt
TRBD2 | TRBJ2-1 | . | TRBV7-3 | CASSSRGGFSSYNEQFF | TGTGCCAGCAGCTCACGCGGGGGATTTAGCTCCTACAATGAGCAGTTCTTC
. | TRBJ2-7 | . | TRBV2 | CASRNTNGAAEQYF | TGTGCCAGCAGAAACACCAATGGGGCAGCCGAGCAGTACTTC
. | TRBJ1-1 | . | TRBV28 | CAVAGVRSEAFF | TGTGCCGTCGCAGGGGTTCGGAGTGAAGCTTTCTTT
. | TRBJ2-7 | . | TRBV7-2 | CASSVTVKGSQYF | TGTGCCAGCAGCGTGACAGTGAAAGGATCGCAGTACTTC
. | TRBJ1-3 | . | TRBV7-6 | CASSLAIFDSGGNTIYF | TGTGCCAGCAGCTTAGCTATTTTTGACAGCGGTGGAAACACCATATATTTT
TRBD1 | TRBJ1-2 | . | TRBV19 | CASSLTGQGDGYTF | TGTGCCAGTAGTCTAACCGGACAGGGAGATGGCTACACCTTC
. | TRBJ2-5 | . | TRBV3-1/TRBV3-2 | CASRYTSETQYF | TGTGCCAGCAGGTATACATCGGAGACCCAGTACTTC
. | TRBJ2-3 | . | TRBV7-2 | CASSTGHFSTDTQYF | TGTGCCAGCAGCACGGGACACTTTAGCACAGATACGCAGTATTTT
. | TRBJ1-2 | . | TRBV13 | CASSARGGEGGYTF | TGTGCCAGCAGCGCCCGAGGGGGGGAAGGAGGCTACACCTTC
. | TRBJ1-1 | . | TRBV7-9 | CASSPPGDVRAFF | TGTGCCAGCAGTCCCCCGGGGGACGTAAGAGCTTTCTTT
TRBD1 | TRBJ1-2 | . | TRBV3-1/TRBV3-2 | CASSQDRTGERYTF | TGTGCCAGCAGCCAAGATAGGACAGGGGAGCGCTACACCTTC
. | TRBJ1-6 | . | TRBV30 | CAWSVGISPLHF | TGTGCCTGGAGCGTTGGCATTTCACCCCTCCACTTT
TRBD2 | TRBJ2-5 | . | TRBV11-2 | CASSRNPLAGTETQYF | TGTGCCAGCAGTCGAAACCCCCTAGCGGGAACGGAGACCCAGTACTTC
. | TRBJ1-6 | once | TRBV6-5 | CASREDLSYNSPLHF | TGTGCCAGCAGGGAGGACCTCTCCTATAATTCACCCCTCCACTTT
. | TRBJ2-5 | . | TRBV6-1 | CASSESGSPETQYF | TGTGCCAGCAGTGAAAGTGGGTCCCCAGAGACCCAGTACTTC
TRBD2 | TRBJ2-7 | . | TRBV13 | CASSFLAGGSGAYEQYF | TGTGCCAGCAGCTTCCTAGCGGGAGGTTCGGGGGCCTACGAGCAGTACTTC
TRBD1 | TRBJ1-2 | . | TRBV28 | CATMPGQGSHGYTF | TGTGCCACCATGCCGGGACAGGGATCGCATGGCTACACCTTC
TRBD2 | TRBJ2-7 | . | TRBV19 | CASSTLAGGPREQYF | TGTGCCAGTAGCACCCTAGCGGGGGGGCCGCGGGAGCAGTACTTC
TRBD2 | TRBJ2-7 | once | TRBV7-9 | CASSLSGGAFEQYF | TGTGCCAGCAGCTTATCGGGAGGGGCTTTCGAGCAGTACTTC
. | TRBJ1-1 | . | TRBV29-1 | CSVEEGGGAEAFF | TGCAGCGTTGAAGAGGGAGGGGGGGCTGAAGCTTTCTTT
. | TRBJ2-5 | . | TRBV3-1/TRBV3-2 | CASSLPEGTQYF | TGTGCCAGCAGCCTACCAGAAGGGACCCAGTACTTC
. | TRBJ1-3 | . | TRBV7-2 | CASSLWADRSGNTIYF | TGTGCCAGCAGCTTATGGGCAGATCGCTCTGGAAACACCATATATTTT
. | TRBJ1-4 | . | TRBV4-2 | CASSHGQGYEKLFF | TGTGCCAGCAGCCACGGGCAGGGTTACGAAAAACTGTTTTTT
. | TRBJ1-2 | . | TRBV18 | CASSPDSGVNGYTF | TGTGCCAGCTCACCCGACAGTGGGGTGAATGGCTACACCTTC
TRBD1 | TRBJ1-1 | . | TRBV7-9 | CASSLARDSKAFF | TGTGCCAGCAGCTTAGCCCGGGACAGCAAAGCTTTCTTT
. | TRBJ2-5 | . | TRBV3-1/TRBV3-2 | CASSLLPSEPYQETQYF | TGTGCCAGCAGCCTTCTCCCATCGGAGCCGTACCAAGAGACCCAGTACTTC
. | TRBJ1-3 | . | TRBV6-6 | CASTQRGAGNTIYF | TGTGCCAGCACCCAGCGGGGGGCTGGAAACACCATATATTTT
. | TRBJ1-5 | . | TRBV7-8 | CASSSQGHQPQHF | TGTGCCAGCAGCTCTCAGGGCCATCAGCCCCAGCATTTT
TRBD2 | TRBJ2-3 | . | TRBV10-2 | CASSEFTWTSGGRNTDTQYF | TGCGCCAGCAGTGAGTTCACCTGGACTAGCGGGGGCCGGAACACAGATACGCAGTATTTT
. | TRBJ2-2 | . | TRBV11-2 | CASGLTGSNTGELFF | TGTGCCAGCGGCCTGACAGGTTCGAACACCGGGGAGCTGTTTTTT
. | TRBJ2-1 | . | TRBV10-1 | CASSESVVRSYNEQFF | TGCGCCAGCAGTGAGTCGGTCGTCCGCTCCTACAATGAGCAGTTCTTC
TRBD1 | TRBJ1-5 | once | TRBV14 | CASSPGTGPNQPQHF | TGTGCCAGCAGCCCCGGGACAGGCCCCAATCAGCCCCAGCATTTT
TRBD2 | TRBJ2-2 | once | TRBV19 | CASSIVLAGPNTGELFF | TGTGCCAGTAGTATTGTCCTAGCGGGACCGAACACCGGGGAGCTGTTTTTT
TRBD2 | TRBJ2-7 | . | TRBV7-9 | CASSLRTSVHEQYF | TGTGCCAGCAGCCTACGGACTAGCGTACACGAGCAGTACTTC
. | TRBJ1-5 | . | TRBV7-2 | CASSLRDQPQHF | TGTGCCAGCAGCTTGAGGGATCAGCCCCAGCATTTT
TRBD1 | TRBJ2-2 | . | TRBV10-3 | CATLGQANTGELFF | TGTGCCACACTTGGACAGGCGAACACCGGGGAGCTGTTTTTT
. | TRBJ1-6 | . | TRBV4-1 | CASSQDFAGNTLHF | TGCGCCAGCAGCCAAGATTTTGCGGGGAACACCCTCCACTTT
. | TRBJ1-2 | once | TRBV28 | CASSPPGETNYGYTF | TGTGCCAGCAGTCCCCCCGGAGAAACTAACTATGGCTACACCTTC
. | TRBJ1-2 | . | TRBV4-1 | CASCSWGYTF | TGCGCCAGCTGCAGTTGGGGCTACACCTTC
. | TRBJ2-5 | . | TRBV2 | CASSEGGDSPSSNF | TGTGCCAGCAGTGAAGGGGGTGACAGCCCTAGCAGTAACTTC
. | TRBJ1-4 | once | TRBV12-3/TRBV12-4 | CASSLWDEKLFF | TGTGCCAGCAGTTTGTGGGATGAAAAACTGTTTTTT
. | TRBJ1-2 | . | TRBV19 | CASSGQGYYGYTF | TGTGCCAGTAGTGGGCAGGGGTACTATGGCTACACCTTC
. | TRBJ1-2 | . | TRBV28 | CATPGHYGYTF | TGTGCCACCCCGGGACACTATGGCTACACCTTC
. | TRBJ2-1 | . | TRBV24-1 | CATSGDLNNEQFF | TGTGCCACCAGTGGGGACTTAAACAATGAGCAGTTCTTC
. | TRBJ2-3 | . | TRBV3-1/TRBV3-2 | CASSQTQPNTQYF | TGTGCCAGCAGCCAAACGCAACCCAATACGCAGTATTTT
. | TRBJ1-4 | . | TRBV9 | CASSVGSWSTNEKLFF | TGTGCCAGCAGCGTCGGGAGTTGGTCAACTAATGAAAAACTGTTTTTT